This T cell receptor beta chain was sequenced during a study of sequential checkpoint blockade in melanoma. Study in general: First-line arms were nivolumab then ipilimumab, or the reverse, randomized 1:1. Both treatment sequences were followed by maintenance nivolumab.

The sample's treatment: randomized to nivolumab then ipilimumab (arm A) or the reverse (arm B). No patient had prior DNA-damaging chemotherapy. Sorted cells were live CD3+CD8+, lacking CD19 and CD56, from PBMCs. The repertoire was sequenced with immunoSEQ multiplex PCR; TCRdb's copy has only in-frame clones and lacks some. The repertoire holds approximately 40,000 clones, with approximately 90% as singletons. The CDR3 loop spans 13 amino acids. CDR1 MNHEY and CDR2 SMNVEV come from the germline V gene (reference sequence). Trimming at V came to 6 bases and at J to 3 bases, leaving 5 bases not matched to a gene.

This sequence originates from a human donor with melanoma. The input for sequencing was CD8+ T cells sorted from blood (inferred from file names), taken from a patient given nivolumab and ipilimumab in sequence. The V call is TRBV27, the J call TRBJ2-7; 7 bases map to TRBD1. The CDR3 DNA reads TGTGCCAGCAGACAGACAGGGTTCTACGAGCAGTACTTC. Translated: CASRQTGFYEQYF.